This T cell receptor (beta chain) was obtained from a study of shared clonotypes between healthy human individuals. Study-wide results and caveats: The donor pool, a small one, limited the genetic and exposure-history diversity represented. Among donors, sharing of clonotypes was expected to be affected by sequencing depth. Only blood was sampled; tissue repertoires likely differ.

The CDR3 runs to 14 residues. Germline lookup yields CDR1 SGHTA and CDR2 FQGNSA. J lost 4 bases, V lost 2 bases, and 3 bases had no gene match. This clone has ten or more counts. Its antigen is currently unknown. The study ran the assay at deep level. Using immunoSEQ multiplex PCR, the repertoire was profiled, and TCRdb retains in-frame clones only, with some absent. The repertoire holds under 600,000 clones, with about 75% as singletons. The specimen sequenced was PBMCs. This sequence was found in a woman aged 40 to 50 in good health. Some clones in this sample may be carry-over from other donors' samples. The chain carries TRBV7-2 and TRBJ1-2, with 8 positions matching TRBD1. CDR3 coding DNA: TGTGCCAGCAGCTTATTCACAGGGGGCTATGGCTACACCTTC. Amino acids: CASSLFTGGYGYTF.